The 11 T cell receptor beta chains listed next were all sequenced from one sample in a study of shared clonotypes between healthy human individuals. TCRdb's table, derived via immunoSEQ multiplex PCR, lists solely in-frame clones and lacks some. The table shows over 950,000 clones, with about 80% occurring only once. The sample comprised memory CD4+ T cells from PBMCs. The sample's subset: CD45RA-negative fraction. The receptors originated from a man aged 18 to 29 in good health. Some clones in this sample may be carry-over from other donors' samples.

The chain is built from TRBV28 and TRBJ2-4; tentative D call: TRBD2 (5 bases). Per germline, CDR1 MDHEN and CDR2 SYDVKM. The CDR3 is made up of 13 amino acids. The ends were cut back, 6 bases at V and 0 bases at J, with 6 bases in the middle. Written as DNA, the CDR3 is TGTGCCAGCAGGGGGAGAGCCAAAAACATTCAGTACTTC. The encoded protein is CASRGRAKNIQYF. Complete variable domain (other parts from reference TRBV28 and TRBJ2-4): DVKVTQSSRYLVKRTGEKVFLECVQDMDHENMFWYRQDPGLGLRLIYFSYDVKMKEKGDIPEGYSVSREKKERFSLILESASTNQTSMYLCASRGRAKNIQYFGAGTRLSVL.

In this sample, this clone turned up once. The chain links TRBV5-4 to TRBJ2-7; D is possibly TRBD1 or TRBD2 (6 bases each). The CDR3 has 14 amino acids. The germline V gene has CDR1 SGHNT and CDR2 YYREEE (reference sequence). V was clipped by 0 bases and J by 7 bases, with 14 bases between them. CDR3 loop: CASSLDLGGREQYF. For the CDR3, the DNA is TGTGCCAGCAGCTTGGATTTGGGGGGCCGGGAGCAGTACTTC.

The chain links TRBV7-8 to TRBJ2-1; no definite D call. Germline loops: CDR1 SGHVS, CDR2 FQNEAQ. V lost 2 bases and J 4 bases, leaving 9 bases between the germline ends. This CDR3 spans 14 amino acids. The CDR3: CASSLRRLYNEQFF. Here the CDR3 DNA reads TGTGCCAGCAGCTTAAGACGCCTATACAATGAGCAGTTCTTC.

The J gene is TRBJ2-7, the V gene TRBV28; 9 nucleotides line up with TRBD2. The junction had 10 bases not matched to a gene; V was cut back by 4 bases and J by 6 bases. Germline CDR1 MDHEN, CDR2 SYDVKM. The CDR3 is made up of 15 amino acids. CDR3: CASSSDGTSPGEQYF. CDR3 sequence (DNA): TGTGCCAGCAGTTCGGATGGGACTAGCCCTGGCGAGCAGTACTTC.

The V call is TRBV4-1, the J call TRBJ1-2; D ambiguous. The V and J ends lost 1 base and 2 bases respectively, with 8 bases between them. The CDR3 runs to 14 residues. Germline CDR1 and CDR2: MGHRA and YSYEKL. This CDR3 is CASSQVTENYGYTF. In DNA form, the CDR3 reads TGCGCCAGCAGCCAAGTGACGGAAAACTATGGCTACACCTTC.

This clone showed up just once. J is TRBJ2-7 and V is TRBV29-1; no definite D call. This CDR3 is built from 14 residues. Germline CDR1 SQVTM, CDR2 ANQGSEA. V shed 4 bases and J shed 1 base, with 14 bases lying between them. The CDR3: CSVGLGTPSYEQYF. CDR3 coding DNA: TGCAGCGTTGGTTTGGGCACCCCTTCCTACGAGCAGTACTTC.

V is TRBV5-5 and J is TRBJ2-7; D may match TRBD1 or TRBD2 (6 bases each). Germline lookup yields CDR1 SGHKS and CDR2 YYEKEE (reference sequence). The V gene lost 3 bases and the J gene lost 4 bases, with 14 bases spanning the gap. This CDR3 region has 14 residues. Here the CDR3 reads CASSYPGGSYEQYF. The CDR3 bases are TGTGCCAGCAGCTACCCCGGGGGCTCGTACGAGCAGTACTTC.

This chain connects TRBV4-2 to TRBJ1-1; TRBD1 matches 7 bases. With V trimmed by 2 bases and J by 7 bases, 7 bases remained unmatched. The CDR3 length is 14 residues. Germline lookup yields CDR1 LGHNA and CDR2 YNFKEQ. The CDR3 DNA sequence: TGTGCCAGCAGCCAATGGGATCAGGGGGGTGAAGCTTTCTTT. Protein sequence: CASSQWDQGGEAFF.

V and J are TRBV4-2 and TRBJ2-7; 8 bases are shared with TRBD1. V gave up 0 bases and J gave up 3 bases; unmatched junction bases: 1. The CDR3 loop spans 14 amino acids. Germline CDR1 is LGHNA and CDR2 is YNFKEQ. The CDR3 here is CASSQDTGGYEQYF. CDR3 sequence (DNA): TGTGCCAGCAGCCAAGATACAGGGGGCTACGAGCAGTACTTC.

This chain uses TRBV23-1 with TRBJ2-7; no clear D gene. TRBV23-1 is identified as an open reading frame with a role that is uncertain. The CDR3 loop spans 17 amino acids. V was shortened by 0 bases and J by 0 bases, with 15 bases between the two germline ends. CDR3 amino acids: CASSQSVRLLSSYEQYF. As DNA, the CDR3 is TGCGCCAGCAGTCAATCGGTAAGACTTCTGAGCTCCTACGAGCAGTACTTC.

This chain's CDR3 is CTSVGTGEGPYGYTF. The CDR3 DNA is TGCACCAGCGTAGGGACAGGGGAAGGTCCCTATGGCTACACCTTC. The chain uses TRBV1 and TRBJ1-2; the DNA was not used to check the table's D call, TRBD1. TRBV1 is assigned pseudogene status. The CDR3 runs 15 residues.